Below, 4 T cell receptor beta chains from the same sample are listed, as sequenced in a study of PD-1 blockade in classical Hodgkin lymphoma. Every one of the patients relapsed after autologous stem cell transplantation (brentuximab vedotin exposure was variable). The authors purified CD4+ T cells from thawed PBMCs by magnetic negative selection. Sequencing used immunoSEQ multiplex PCR; TCRdb keeps in-frame clones, though not all of them. The table has over 30,000 clones, 90% seen once. The source material was CD4+ T cells from blood, sampled at baseline. These receptors were taken from a human donor with classical Hodgkin lymphoma.

Only one count was recorded for this clone. The V call is TRBV7-8, the J call TRBJ2-7; perhaps D is TRBD1 or TRBD2 (5 bases each). The CDR3 has 15 amino acids. Germline lookup yields CDR1 SGHVS and CDR2 FQNEAQ. V was clipped by 5 bases and J by 2 bases, with 16 bases between them. DNA for the CDR3: TGTGCCAGCAGCCACGGGTTCAGGGACCCCTACGAGCAGTACTTC. It encodes CASSHGFRDPYEQYF.

This clone was seen only once. This chain links TRBV5-4 with TRBJ1-6; D is perhaps TRBD1 (6 bases). Per germline, CDR1 SGHNT and CDR2 YYREEE (reference sequence). This CDR3 is built from 15 residues. V dropped 0 bases and J dropped 7 bases, with 11 bases sitting between them. CDR3 sequence reads: CASSLEPGVNSPLHF. The CDR3 DNA follows: TGTGCCAGCAGCTTGGAGCCAGGGGTGAATTCACCCCTCCACTTT. The variable domain in full, with the rest retrieved from reference TRBV5-4 and TRBJ1-6, is ETGVTQSPTHLIKTRGQQVTLRCSSQSGHNTVSWYQQALGQGPQFIFQYYREEENGRGNFPPRFSGLQFPNYSSELNVNALELDDSALYLCASSLEPGVNSPLHFGNGTRLTVT.

The rearrangement links TRBV6-6 to TRBJ2-7; D gene ambiguous. The CDR3 has 14 amino acids. Germline CDR1 is MNHNY and CDR2 is SVGAGI (reference sequence). Between the trimmed V and J ends, which lost 2 bases and 4 bases, there was a span of 12 bases. CDR3 residues: CASSYGTESYEQYF. As DNA, the CDR3 is TGTGCCAGCAGTTACGGTACAGAATCATACGAGCAGTACTTC.

The chain employs TRBV7-2 and TRBJ1-5; weak D call: TRBD1 (6 bases). The CDR3 has 15 residues. Germline CDR1 SGHTA, CDR2 FQGNSA. With 5 bases removed from V and 4 bases from J, the gap between germline ends came to 15 bases. The CDR3 spells CASSQGSGANQPQHF. The CDR3 nucleotides are TGTGCCAGCAGCCAAGGGTCAGGGGCTAATCAGCCCCAGCATTTT.